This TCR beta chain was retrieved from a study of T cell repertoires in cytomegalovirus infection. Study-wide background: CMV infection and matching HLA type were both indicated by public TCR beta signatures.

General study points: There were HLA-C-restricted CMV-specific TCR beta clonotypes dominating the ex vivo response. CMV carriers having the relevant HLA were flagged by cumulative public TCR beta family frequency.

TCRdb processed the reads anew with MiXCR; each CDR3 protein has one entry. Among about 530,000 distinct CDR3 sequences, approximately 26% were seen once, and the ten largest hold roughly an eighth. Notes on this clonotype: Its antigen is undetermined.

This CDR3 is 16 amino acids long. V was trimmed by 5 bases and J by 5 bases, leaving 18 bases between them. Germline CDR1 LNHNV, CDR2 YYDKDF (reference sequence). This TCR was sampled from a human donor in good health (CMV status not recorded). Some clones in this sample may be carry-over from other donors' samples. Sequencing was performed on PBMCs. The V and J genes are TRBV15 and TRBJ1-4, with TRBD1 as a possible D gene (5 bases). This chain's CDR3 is CATSGGLNSGNEKLFF. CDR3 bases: TGTGCCACCAGCGGGGGACTGAACTCGGGGAATGAAAAACTGTTTTTT.